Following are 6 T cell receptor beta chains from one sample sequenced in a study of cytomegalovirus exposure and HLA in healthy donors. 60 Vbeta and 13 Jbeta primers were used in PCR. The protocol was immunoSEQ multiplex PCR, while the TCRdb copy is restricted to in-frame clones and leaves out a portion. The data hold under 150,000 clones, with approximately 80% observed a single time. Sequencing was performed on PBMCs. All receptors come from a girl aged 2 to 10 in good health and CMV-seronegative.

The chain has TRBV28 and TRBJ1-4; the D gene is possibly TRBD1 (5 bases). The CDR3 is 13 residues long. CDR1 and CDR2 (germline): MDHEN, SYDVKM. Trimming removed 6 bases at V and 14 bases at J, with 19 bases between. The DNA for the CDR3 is TGTGCCAGCAGCCCGGGGGAGATTAATTGGCTGTTTTTT. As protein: CASSPGEINWLFF.

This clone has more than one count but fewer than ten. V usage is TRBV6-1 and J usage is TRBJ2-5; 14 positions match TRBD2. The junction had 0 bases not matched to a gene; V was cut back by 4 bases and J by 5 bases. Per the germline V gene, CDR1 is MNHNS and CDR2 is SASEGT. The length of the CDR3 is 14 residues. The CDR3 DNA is TGTGCCAGCAGTGGGACTAGCGGGGGGGAGACCCAGTACTTC. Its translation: CASSGTSGGETQYF.

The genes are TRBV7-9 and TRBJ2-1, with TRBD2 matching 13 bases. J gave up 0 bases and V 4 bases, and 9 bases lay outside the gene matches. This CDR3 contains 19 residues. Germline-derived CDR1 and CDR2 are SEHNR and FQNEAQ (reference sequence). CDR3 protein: CASSSGTSGALSSYNEQFF. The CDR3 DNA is TGTGCCAGCAGCTCGGGGACTAGCGGGGCCCTGAGCTCCTACAATGAGCAGTTCTTC.

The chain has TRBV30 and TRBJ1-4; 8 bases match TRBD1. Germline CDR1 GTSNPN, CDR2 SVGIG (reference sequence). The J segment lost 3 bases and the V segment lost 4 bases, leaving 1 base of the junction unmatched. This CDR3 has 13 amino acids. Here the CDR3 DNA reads TGTGCCTGGAAGGACAGGGCTAATGAAAAACTGTTTTTT. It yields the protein CAWKDRANEKLFF.

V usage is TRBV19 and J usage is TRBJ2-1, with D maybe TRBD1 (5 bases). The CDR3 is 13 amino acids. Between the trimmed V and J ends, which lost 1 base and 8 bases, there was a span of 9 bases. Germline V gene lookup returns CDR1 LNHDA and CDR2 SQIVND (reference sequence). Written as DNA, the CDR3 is TGTGCCAGTAGTATAGGACAGATCGATGAGCAGTTCTTC. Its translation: CASSIGQIDEQFF.

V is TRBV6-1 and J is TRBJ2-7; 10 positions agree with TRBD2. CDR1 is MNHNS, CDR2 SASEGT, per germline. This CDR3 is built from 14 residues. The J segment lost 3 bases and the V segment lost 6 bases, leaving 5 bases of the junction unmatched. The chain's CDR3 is CASRRTSGFYEQYF. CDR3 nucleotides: TGTGCCAGCAGGCGGACTAGCGGTTTCTACGAGCAGTACTTC.